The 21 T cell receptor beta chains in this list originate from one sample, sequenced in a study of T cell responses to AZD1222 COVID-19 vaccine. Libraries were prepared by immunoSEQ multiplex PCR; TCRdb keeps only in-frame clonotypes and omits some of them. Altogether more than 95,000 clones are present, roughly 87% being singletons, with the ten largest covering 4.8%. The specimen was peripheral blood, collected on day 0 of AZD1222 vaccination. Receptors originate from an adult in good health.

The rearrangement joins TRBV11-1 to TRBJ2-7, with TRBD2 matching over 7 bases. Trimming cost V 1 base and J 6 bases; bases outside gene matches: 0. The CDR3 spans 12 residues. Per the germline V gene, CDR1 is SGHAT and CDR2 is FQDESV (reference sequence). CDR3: CASSLGGGEQYF. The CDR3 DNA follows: TGTGCCAGCAGCTTAGGCGGGGGCGAGCAGTACTTC.

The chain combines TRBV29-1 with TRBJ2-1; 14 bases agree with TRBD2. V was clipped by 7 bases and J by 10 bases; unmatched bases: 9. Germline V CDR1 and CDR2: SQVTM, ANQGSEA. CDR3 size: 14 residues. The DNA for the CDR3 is TGCAGCGGGTCAGGGACTAGCGGGGGCGCCGAGCAGTTCTTC. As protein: CSGSGTSGGAEQFF.

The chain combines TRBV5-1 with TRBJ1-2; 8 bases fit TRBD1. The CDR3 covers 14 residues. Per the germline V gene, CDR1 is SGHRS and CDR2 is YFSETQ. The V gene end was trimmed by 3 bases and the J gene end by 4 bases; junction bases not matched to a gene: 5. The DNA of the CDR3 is TGCGCCAGCAGCTGGGGACAGGAAGGCTATGGCTACACCTTC. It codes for CASSWGQEGYGYTF. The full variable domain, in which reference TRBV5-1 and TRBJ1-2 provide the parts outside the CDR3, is KAGVTQTPRYLIKTRGQQVTLSCSPISGHRSVSWYQQTPGQGLQFLFEYFSETQRNKGNFPGRFSGRQFSNSRSEMNVSTLELGDSALYLCASSWGQEGYGYTFGSGTRLTVV.

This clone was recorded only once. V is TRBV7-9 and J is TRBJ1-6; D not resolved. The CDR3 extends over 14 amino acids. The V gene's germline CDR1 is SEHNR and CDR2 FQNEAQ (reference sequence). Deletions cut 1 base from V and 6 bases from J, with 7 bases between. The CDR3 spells CASSLGVGNSPLHF. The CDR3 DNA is TGTGCCAGCAGCTTAGGTGTCGGTAATTCACCCCTCCACTTT.

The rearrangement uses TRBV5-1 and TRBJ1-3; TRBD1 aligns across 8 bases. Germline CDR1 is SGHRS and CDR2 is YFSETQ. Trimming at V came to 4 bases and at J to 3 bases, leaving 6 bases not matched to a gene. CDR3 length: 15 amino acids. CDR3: CASSRNRGGGNTIYF. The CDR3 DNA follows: TGCGCCAGCAGCCGGAACAGGGGGGGTGGAAACACCATATATTTT. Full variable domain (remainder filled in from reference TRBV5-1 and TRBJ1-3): KAGVTQTPRYLIKTRGQQVTLSCSPISGHRSVSWYQQTPGQGLQFLFEYFSETQRNKGNFPGRFSGRQFSNSRSEMNVSTLELGDSALYLCASSRNRGGGNTIYFGEGSWLTVV.

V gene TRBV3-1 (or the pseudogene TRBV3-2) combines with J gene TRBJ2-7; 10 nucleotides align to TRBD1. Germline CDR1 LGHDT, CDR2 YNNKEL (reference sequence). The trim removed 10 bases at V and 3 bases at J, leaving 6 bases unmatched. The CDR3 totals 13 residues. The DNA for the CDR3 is TGTGCCAAGCCGGGACAGGGGAACTACGAGCAGTACTTC. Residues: CAKPGQGNYEQYF.

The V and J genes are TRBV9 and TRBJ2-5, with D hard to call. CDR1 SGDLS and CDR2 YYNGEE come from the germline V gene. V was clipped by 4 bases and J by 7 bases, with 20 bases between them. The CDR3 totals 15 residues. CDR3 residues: CASSPTPTVAGTQYF. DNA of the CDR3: TGTGCCAGCAGCCCCACACCCACGGTCGCCGGGACCCAGTACTTC. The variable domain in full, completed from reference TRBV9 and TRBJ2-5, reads DSGVTQTPKHLITATGQRVTLRCSPRSGDLSVYWYQQSLDQGLQFLIQYYNGEERAKGNILERFSAQQFPDLHSELNLSSLELGDSALYFCASSPTPTVAGTQYFGPGTRLLVL.

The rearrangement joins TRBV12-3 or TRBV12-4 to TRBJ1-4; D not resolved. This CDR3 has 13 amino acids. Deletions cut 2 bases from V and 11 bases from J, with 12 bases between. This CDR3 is CASSLQRIEKLFF. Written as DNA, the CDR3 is TGTGCCAGCAGTTTACAAAGGATCGAGAAACTGTTTTTT.

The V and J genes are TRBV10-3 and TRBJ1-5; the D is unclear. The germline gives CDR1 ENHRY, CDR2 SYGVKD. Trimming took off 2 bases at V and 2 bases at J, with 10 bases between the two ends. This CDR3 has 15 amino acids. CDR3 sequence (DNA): TGTGCCATCAGTGAGGGAAGCGGGGGCAATCAGCCCCAGCATTTT. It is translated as CAISEGSGGNQPQHF.

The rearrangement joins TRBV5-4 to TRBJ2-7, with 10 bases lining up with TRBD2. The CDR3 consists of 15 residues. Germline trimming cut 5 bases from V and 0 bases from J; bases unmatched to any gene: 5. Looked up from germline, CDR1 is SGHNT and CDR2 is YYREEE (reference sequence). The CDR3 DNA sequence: TGTGCCAGCAGTTTAGCGGGGGGAAACTCCTACGAGCAGTACTTC. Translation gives CASSLAGGNSYEQYF.

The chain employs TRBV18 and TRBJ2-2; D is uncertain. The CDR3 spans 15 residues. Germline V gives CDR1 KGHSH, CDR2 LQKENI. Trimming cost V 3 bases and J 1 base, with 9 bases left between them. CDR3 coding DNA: TGTGCCAGCTCACCGAGGCAGCAGAACACCGGGGAGCTGTTTTTT. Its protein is CASSPRQQNTGELFF.

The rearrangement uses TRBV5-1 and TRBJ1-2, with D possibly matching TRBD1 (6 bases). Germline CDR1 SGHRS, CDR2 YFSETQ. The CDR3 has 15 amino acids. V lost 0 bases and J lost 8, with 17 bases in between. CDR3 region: CASSLASGQGNGYTF. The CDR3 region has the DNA TGCGCCAGCAGCTTGGCGTCGGGCCAGGGGAACGGCTACACCTTC.

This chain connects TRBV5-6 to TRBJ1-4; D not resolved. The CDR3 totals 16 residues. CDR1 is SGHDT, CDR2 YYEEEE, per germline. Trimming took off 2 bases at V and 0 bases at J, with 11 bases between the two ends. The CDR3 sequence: CASSFQDCPTNEKLFF. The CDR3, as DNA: TGTGCCAGCAGCTTTCAGGACTGCCCAACTAATGAAAAACTGTTTTTT.

The CDR3, as DNA: TGTGCCACCAGCAATCAGAAAGGATTTCGCACTGAAGCTTTCTTT. Translated, it gives CATSNQKGFRTEAFF. The chain has TRBV15 and TRBJ1-1; D unresolved. Deletions cut 4 bases from V and 4 bases from J, with 16 bases between. The CDR3 extends over 15 amino acids. In germline, CDR1 is LNHNV, CDR2 YYDKDF (reference sequence).

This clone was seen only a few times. The CDR3 DNA is TGTGCCAGCACCTGGGTAGAGGGTGAAAAACTGTTTTTT. Its protein is CASTWVEGEKLFF. The chain couples TRBV2 to TRBJ1-4; unclear D gene. CDR1 is SNHLY, CDR2 FYNNEI, per germline. Trimming left V 7 bases short and J 7 bases short, with 13 bases between. The length of the CDR3 is 13 residues.

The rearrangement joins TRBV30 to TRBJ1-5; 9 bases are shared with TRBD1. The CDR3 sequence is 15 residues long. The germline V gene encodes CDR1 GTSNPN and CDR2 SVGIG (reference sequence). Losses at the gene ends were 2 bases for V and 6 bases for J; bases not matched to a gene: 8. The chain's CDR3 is CAWSPRDRDRQPQHF. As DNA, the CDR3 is TGTGCCTGGAGTCCACGGGACAGGGATCGTCAGCCCCAGCATTTT. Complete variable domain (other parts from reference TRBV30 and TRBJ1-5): SQTIHQWPATLVQPVGSPLSLECTVEGTSNPNLYWYRQAAGRGLQLLFYSVGIGQISSEVPQNLSASRPQDRQFILSSKKLLLSDSGFYLCAWSPRDRDRQPQHFGDGTRLSIL.

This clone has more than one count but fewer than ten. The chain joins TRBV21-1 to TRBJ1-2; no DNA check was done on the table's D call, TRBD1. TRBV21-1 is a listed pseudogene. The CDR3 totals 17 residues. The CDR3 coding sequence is TGTGCCAGCAGCCTCAAGCTTTCAGGGGGCGCGGACTATGGCTACACCTTC. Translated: CASSLKLSGGADYGYTF.

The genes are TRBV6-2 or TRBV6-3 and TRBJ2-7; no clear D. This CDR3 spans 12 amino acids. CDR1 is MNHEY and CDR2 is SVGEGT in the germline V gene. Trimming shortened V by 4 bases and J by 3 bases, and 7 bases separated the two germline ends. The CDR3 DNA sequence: TGTGCCAGCAGTTGGTCGGACTACGAGCAGTACTTC. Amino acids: CASSWSDYEQYF.

For the CDR3, the DNA is TGCGCCAGCAGCCAAGATAGGGGAACAGGGAACATGAACACTGAAGCTTTCTTT. Protein: CASSQDRGTGNMNTEAFF. The V and J genes are TRBV4-1 and TRBJ1-1; maybe TRBD1 (6 bases). The germline gives CDR1 MGHRA, CDR2 YSYEKL. Trimming cost V 0 bases and J 0 bases, with 17 bases left between them. The CDR3 has 18 residues.

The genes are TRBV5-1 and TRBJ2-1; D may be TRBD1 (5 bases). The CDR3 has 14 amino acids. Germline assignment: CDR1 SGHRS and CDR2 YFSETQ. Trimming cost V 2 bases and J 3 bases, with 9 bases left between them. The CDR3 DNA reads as TGCGCCAGCAGCTTAACAGGTTACTACAATGAGCAGTTCTTC. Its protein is CASSLTGYYNEQFF.

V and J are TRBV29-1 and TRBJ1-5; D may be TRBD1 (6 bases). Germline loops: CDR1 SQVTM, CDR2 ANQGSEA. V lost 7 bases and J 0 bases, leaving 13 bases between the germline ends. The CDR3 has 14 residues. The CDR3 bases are TGCAGCGGCTCGAACAGGGATAGCAATCAGCCCCAGCATTTT. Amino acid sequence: CSGSNRDSNQPQHF.